One sample yielded the 13 T cell receptor beta chains listed below, sequenced in a study of T-cell memory formation after mild COVID-19 (dated by TCRdb to about 2021). The library was built by means of 5' RACE. Instrument on record: Illumina NovaSeq 6000. TCRdb reworked the public reads: Q25 trimming with fastp, MiXCR clone assembly, productive beta chains retained. CDR3 protein sequences are deduplicated, and each keeps its most common genes and DNA. This sample gives about 450,000 distinct CDR3 sequences in total; roughly a quarter of them show up just once. The ten largest make up under 15% of the sample. The sequenced sample consisted of PBMCs or a T cell subset sorted from them (not recorded which). Receptors originate from an adult woman who had mild COVID-19 (a few samples of this study predate the infection). The sample titles of this study are shuffled in the database, so cell type and time point are left out; the donor was told from shared clones.

This chain joins TRBV7-8 and TRBJ2-1, with 9 bases aligning to TRBD1. The CDR3 sequence is 15 residues long. The V segment lost 6 bases and the J segment 4 bases; nucleotides outside the gene matches: 7. The germline V gene encodes CDR1 SGHVS and CDR2 FQNEAQ. The CDR3 sequence is CASSQTGTGYNEQFF. The CDR3 coding sequence is TGTGCCAGCAGTCAAACCGGGACAGGGTACAATGAGCAGTTCTTC. The whole variable domain, filled in from reference TRBV7-8 and TRBJ2-1, reads GAGVSQSPRYKVAKRGQDVALRCDPISGHVSLFWYQQALGQGPEFLTYFQNEAQLDKSGLPSDRFFAERPEGSVSTLKIQRTQQEDSAVYLCASSQTGTGYNEQFFGPGTRLTVL.

This clonotype was detected only a few times. The chain combines TRBV7-9 with TRBJ1-1; D ambiguous. The CDR3 is 14 amino acids. Looked up from germline, CDR1 is SEHNR and CDR2 is FQNEAQ (reference sequence). Trimming removed 1 base from V and 0 bases from J, with 6 bases in between. This chain's CDR3 is CASSLGHLNTEAFF. CDR3 bases: TGTGCCAGCAGCTTAGGGCACTTGAACACTGAAGCTTTCTTT.

This clonotype was counted only a few times. The rearrangement links TRBV2 to TRBJ2-3; D is unclear. The germline gives CDR1 SNHLY, CDR2 FYNNEI. V lost 4 bases, J lost 4 bases, and 12 bases lay in between. The CDR3 contains 14 residues. CDR3 nucleotides: TGTGCCAGCAGTGTCGGGCTAGTTGCAGATACGCAGTATTTT. Translated, it gives CASSVGLVADTQYF.

This clonotype was detected only a few times. The chain joins TRBV7-8 to TRBJ2-1; the D is unclear. Trimming left V 6 bases short and J 1 base short, with 10 bases between. Germline values: CDR1 SGHVS, CDR2 FQNEAQ. This CDR3 region has 14 residues. Written as DNA, the CDR3 is TGTGCCAGCAGTCCCAGTGCTTCCTACAATGAGCAGTTCTTC. Its translation is CASSPSASYNEQFF.

The rearrangement joins TRBV18 to TRBJ2-7; 15 nucleotides match TRBD2. The CDR3 spans 15 residues. Per the germline V gene, CDR1 is KGHSH and CDR2 is LQKENI. The V gene end was trimmed by 4 bases and the J gene end by 7 bases; junction bases not matched to a gene: 5. CDR3 DNA sequence: TGTGCCAGCTCACAGTCCGGGACTAGCGGGGGGGAGCAGTACTTC. Translation: CASSQSGTSGGEQYF.

This clonotype was picked up a small number of times. The chain combines TRBV30 with TRBJ1-3; the D is unclear. The CDR3 is made up of 13 amino acids. V dropped 1 base and J dropped 1 base, with 5 bases sitting between them. Germline-derived CDR1 and CDR2 are GTSNPN and SVGIG (reference sequence). The CDR3: CAWSADSGNTIYF. For the CDR3, the DNA is TGTGCCTGGAGTGCGGATTCTGGAAACACCATATATTTT.

This clonotype was detected only a few times. The chain recombines TRBV7-2 with TRBJ2-1; D could derive from TRBD1 or TRBD2 (5 bases each). Germline loops: CDR1 SGHTA, CDR2 FQGNSA. V was trimmed by 2 bases and J by 2 bases, leaving 10 bases between them. This CDR3 comprises 15 residues. The CDR3: CASSLWGSTYNEQFF. The DNA of the CDR3 is TGTGCCAGCAGCTTATGGGGGAGTACCTACAATGAGCAGTTCTTC.

The V call is TRBV30, the J call TRBJ2-7; 10 bases map to TRBD1. V dropped 5 bases and J dropped 4; count of bases not matched to a gene: 5. The germline gives CDR1 GTSNPN, CDR2 SVGIG (reference sequence). This CDR3 has 13 amino acids. This chain's CDR3 is CAWWDRGAYEQYF. As DNA, the CDR3 is TGTGCCTGGTGGGACAGGGGCGCTTACGAGCAGTACTTC.

This chain connects TRBV6-5 to TRBJ1-1, with TRBD1 identical over 8 bases. The trim removed 2 bases at V and 1 base at J, leaving 0 bases unmatched. Germline V lookup: CDR1 MNHEY, CDR2 SVGAGI. The CDR3 length is 14 residues. CDR3 DNA sequence: TGTGCCAGCAGTTACGGACAGGGGAACACTGAAGCTTTCTTT. Protein product: CASSYGQGNTEAFF.

The chain joins TRBV13 to TRBJ2-3; 9 bases align to TRBD2. V lost 8 bases to trimming and J lost 2 bases; unmatched junction nucleotides: 14. CDR1 is PRHDT and CDR2 is FYEKMQ in the germline V gene (reference sequence). CDR3 length equals 17 residues. The CDR3 protein is CASSGETSGIDTDTQYF. The CDR3 DNA is TGTGCCAGCTCAGGGGAGACTAGCGGAATAGACACAGATACGCAGTATTTT.

This clonotype has only a few counts. The chain carries TRBV9 and TRBJ2-7, with D unresolved. V dropped 3 bases and J dropped 2 bases, with 12 bases sitting between them. In germline, CDR1 is SGDLS, CDR2 YYNGEE. The CDR3 has 14 amino acids. DNA of the CDR3: TGTGCCAGCAGCGCCCACGTCCAGACCTACGAGCAGTACTTC. It encodes CASSAHVQTYEQYF. Variable domain in full (rest from reference TRBV9 and TRBJ2-7): DSGVTQTPKHLITATGQRVTLRCSPRSGDLSVYWYQQSLDQGLQFLIQYYNGEERAKGNILERFSAQQFPDLHSELNLSSLELGDSALYFCASSAHVQTYEQYFGPGTRLTVT.

In its sample, this clonotype was seen a few times. V gene TRBV12-3 or TRBV12-4 combines with J gene TRBJ1-6; TRBD1 might be the D (5 bases). The length of the CDR3 is 14 residues. Deletions cut 4 bases from V and 10 bases from J, with 14 bases between. The CDR3 DNA reads as TGTGCCAGCAGTTCTCCCTCGCGGGGGTCACCCCTCCACTTT. Its translation: CASSSPSRGSPLHF.

This clonotype was observed at least ten times. The chain is built from TRBV4-1 and TRBJ2-5; perhaps TRBD2 as D (5 bases). The germline V and J ends were trimmed by 0 bases and 6 bases, with 11 bases remaining between them. Germline V gene lookup returns CDR1 MGHRA and CDR2 YSYEKL. This CDR3 has 14 amino acids. CDR3 protein: CASSQDRDGQTQYF. The CDR3 DNA sequence: TGCGCCAGCAGCCAAGATCGGGATGGCCAGACCCAGTACTTC.